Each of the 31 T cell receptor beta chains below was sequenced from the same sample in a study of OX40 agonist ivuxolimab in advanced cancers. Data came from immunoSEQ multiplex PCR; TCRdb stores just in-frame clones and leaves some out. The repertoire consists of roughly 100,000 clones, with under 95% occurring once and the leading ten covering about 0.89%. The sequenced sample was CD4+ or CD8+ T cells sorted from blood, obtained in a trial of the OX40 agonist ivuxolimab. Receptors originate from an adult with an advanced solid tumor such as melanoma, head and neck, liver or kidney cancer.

The chain's CDR3 is CASSVDMMNTEAFF. As DNA, the CDR3 is TGCGCCAGCAGCGTGGACATGATGAACACTGAAGCTTTCTTT. V is TRBV5-1 and J is TRBJ1-1; D is possibly TRBD1 (5 bases). The ends were cut back, 4 bases at V and 0 bases at J, with 10 bases in the middle. Germline V gene lookup returns CDR1 SGHRS and CDR2 YFSETQ. The CDR3 extends over 14 amino acids.

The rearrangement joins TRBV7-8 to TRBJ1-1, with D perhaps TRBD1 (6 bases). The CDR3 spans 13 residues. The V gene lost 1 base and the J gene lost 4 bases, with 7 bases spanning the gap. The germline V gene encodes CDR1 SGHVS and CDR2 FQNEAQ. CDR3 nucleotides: TGTGCCAGCAGCTTAGTCAGGGGCACTGAAGCTTTCTTT. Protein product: CASSLVRGTEAFF.

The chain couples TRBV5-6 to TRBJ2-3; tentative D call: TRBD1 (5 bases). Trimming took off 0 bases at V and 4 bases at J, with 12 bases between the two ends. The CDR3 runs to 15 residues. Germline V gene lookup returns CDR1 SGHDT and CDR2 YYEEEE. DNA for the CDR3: TGTGCCAGCAGCTTGGAAGGGGCAGGGTCAGATACGCAGTATTTT. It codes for CASSLEGAGSDTQYF.

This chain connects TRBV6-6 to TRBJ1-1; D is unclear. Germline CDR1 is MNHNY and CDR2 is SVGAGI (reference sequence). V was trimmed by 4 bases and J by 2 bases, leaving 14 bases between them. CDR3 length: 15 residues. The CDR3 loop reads CASSSPAGPNTEAFF. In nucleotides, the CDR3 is TGTGCCAGCAGTTCCCCAGCAGGACCAAACACTGAAGCTTTCTTT.

CDR3 protein: CASSLRQGAQEQYF. The CDR3 nucleotides read TGCGCCAGCAGCCTACGGCAGGGGGCTCAAGAGCAGTACTTC. V usage is TRBV5-1 and J usage is TRBJ2-7; 8 bases line up with TRBD1. This CDR3 is built from 14 residues. Per the germline V gene, CDR1 is SGHRS and CDR2 is YFSETQ. J lost 7 bases, V lost 4 bases, and 10 bases had no gene match.

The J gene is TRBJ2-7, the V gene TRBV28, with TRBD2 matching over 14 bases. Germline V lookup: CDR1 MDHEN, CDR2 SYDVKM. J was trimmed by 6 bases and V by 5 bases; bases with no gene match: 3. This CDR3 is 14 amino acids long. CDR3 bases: TGTGCCAGCAGTCGACTAGCGGGAGGGACCGAGCAGTACTTC. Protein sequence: CASSRLAGGTEQYF.

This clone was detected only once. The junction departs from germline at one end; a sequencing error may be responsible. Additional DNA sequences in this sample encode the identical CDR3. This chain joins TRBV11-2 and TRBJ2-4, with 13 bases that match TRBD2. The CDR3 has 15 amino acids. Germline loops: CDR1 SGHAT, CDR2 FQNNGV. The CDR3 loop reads CASSFGLAGENIQYF. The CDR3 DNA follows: TGTGCCAGCAGCTTCGGACTAGCGGGGGAAAACATTCAGTACTTT. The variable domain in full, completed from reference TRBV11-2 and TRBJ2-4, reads EAGVAQSPRYKIIEKRQSVAFWCNPISGHATLYWYQQILGQGPKLLIQFQNNGVVDDSQLPKDRFSAERLKGVDSTLKIQPAKLEDSAVYLCASSFGLAGENIQYFGAGTRLSVL.

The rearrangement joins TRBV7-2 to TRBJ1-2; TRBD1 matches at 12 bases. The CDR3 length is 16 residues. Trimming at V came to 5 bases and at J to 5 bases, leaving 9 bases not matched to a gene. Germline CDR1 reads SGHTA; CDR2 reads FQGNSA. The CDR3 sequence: CASSRGTGGAFYGYTF. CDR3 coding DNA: TGTGCCAGCAGCCGAGGGACAGGGGGCGCTTTTTATGGCTACACCTTC.

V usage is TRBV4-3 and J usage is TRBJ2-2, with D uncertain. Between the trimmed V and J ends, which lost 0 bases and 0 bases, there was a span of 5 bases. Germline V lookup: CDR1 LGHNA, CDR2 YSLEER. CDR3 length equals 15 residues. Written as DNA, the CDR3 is TGCGCCAGCAGCCAAGACAGACCGAACACCGGGGAGCTGTTTTTT. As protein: CASSQDRPNTGELFF.

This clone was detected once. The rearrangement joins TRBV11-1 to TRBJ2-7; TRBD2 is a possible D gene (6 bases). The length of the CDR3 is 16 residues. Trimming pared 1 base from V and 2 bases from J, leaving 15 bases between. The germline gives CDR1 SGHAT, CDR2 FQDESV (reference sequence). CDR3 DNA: TGTGCCAGCAGCTTAGACCGGGGAGGAATTACCTACGAGCAGTACTTC. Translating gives CASSLDRGGITYEQYF. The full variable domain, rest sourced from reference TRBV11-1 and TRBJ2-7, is EAEVAQSPRYKITEKSQAVAFWCDPISGHATLYWYRQILGQGPELLVQFQDESVVDDSQLPKDRFSAERLKGVDSTLKIQPAELGDSAMYLCASSLDRGGITYEQYFGPGTRLTVT.

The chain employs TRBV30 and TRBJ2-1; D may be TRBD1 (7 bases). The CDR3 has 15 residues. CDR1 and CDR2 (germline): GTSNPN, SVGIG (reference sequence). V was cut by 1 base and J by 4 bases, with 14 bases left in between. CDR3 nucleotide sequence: TGTGCCTGGAGTGGGGGGGACAGTCGATACAATGAGCAGTTCTTC. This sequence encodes CAWSGGDSRYNEQFF.

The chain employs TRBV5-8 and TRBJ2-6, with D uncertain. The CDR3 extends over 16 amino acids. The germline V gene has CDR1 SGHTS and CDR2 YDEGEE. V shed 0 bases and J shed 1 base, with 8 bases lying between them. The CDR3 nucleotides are TGTGCCAGCAGCTTGGTACGGCGGTCTGGGGCCAACGTCCTGACTTTC. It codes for CASSLVRRSGANVLTF.

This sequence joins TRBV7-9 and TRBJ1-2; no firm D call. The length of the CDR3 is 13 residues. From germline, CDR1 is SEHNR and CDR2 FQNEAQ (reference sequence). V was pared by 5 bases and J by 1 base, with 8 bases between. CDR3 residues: CASSAQSNYGYTF. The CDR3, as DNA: TGTGCCAGCAGCGCGCAGAGTAACTATGGCTACACCTTC.

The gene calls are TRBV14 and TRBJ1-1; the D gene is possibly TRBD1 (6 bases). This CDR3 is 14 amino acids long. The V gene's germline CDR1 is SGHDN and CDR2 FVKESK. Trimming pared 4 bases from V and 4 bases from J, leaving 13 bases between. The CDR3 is CASSLFTGSTEAFF. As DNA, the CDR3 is TGTGCCAGCAGCCTATTCACAGGGAGCACTGAAGCTTTCTTT.

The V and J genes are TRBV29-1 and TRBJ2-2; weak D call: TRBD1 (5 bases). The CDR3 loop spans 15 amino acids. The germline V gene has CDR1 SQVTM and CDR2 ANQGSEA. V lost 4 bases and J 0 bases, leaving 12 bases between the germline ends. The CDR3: CSVGQRTSNTGELFF. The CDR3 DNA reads TGCAGCGTTGGGCAAAGGACATCGAACACCGGGGAGCTGTTTTTT.

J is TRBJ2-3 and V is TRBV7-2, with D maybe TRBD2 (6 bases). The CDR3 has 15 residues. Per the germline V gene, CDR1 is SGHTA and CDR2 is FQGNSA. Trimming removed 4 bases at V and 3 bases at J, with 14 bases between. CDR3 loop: CASSSGGVGTDTQYF. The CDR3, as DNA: TGTGCCAGCAGCTCCGGAGGGGTAGGGACAGATACGCAGTATTTT.

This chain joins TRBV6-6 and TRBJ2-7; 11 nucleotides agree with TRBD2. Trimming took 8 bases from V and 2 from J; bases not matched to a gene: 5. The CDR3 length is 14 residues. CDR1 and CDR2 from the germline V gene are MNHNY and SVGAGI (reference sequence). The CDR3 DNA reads TGTGCCAGCCGTTTTAGCGGGAGGGCCTACGAGCAGTACTTC. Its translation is CASRFSGRAYEQYF.

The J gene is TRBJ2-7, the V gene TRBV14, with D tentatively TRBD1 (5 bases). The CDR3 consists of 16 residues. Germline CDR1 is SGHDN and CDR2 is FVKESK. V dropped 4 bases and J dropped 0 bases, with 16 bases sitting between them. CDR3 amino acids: CASSPLQGMSSYEQYF. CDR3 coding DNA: TGTGCCAGCAGCCCCTTGCAGGGTATGAGCTCCTACGAGCAGTACTTC.

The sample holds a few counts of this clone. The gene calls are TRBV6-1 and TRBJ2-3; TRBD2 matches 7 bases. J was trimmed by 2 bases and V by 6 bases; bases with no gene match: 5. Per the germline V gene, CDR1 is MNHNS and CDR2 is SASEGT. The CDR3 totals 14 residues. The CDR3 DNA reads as TGTGCCAGCAGACCGGGACTAAACACAGATACGCAGTATTTT. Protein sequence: CASRPGLNTDTQYF.

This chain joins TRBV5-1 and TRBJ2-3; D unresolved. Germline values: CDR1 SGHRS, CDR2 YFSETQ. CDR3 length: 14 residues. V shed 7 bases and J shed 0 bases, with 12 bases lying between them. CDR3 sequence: CASYYQGSTDTQYF. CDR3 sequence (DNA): TGCGCCAGCTACTATCAAGGAAGCACAGATACGCAGTATTTT.

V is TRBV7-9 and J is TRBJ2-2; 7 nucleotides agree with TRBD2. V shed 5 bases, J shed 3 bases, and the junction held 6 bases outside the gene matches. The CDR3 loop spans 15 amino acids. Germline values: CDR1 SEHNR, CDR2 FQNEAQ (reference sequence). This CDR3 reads CASSSSGSHTGELFF. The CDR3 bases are TGTGCCAGCAGCAGTAGCGGGTCCCACACCGGGGAGCTGTTTTTT.

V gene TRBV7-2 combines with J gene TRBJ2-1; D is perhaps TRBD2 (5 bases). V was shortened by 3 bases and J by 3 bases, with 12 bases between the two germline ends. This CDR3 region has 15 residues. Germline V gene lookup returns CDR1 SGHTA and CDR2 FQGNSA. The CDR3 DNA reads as TGTGCCAGCAGCTTCTCCCACGGGAACTACAATGAGCAGTTCTTC. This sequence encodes CASSFSHGNYNEQFF.

CDR3 sequence reads: CASKASGIVEQFF. CDR3 DNA: TGTGCCAGCAAGGCTAGCGGGATAGTTGAGCAGTTCTTC. The chain employs TRBV21-1 and TRBJ2-1; TRBD2 reflects the table's D call only, with no check against the DNA. TRBV21-1 is a pseudogene segment. This CDR3 contains 13 residues.

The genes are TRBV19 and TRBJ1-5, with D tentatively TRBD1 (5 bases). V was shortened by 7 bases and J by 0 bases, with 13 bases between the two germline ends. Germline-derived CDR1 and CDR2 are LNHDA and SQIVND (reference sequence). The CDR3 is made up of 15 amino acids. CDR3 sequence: CASTPAGTSNQPQHF. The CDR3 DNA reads TGTGCCAGTACTCCAGCCGGGACTAGCAATCAGCCCCAGCATTTT.

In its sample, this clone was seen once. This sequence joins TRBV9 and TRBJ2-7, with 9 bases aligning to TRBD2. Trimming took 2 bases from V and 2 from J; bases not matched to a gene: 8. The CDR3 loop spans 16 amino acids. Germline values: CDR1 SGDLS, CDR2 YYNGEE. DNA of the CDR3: TGTGCCAGCAGCGTCGGCGCTAGCGGGATTACCTACGAGCAGTACTTC. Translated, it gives CASSVGASGITYEQYF. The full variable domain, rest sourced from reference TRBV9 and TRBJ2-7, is DSGVTQTPKHLITATGQRVTLRCSPRSGDLSVYWYQQSLDQGLQFLIQYYNGEERAKGNILERFSAQQFPDLHSELNLSSLELGDSALYFCASSVGASGITYEQYFGPGTRLTVT.

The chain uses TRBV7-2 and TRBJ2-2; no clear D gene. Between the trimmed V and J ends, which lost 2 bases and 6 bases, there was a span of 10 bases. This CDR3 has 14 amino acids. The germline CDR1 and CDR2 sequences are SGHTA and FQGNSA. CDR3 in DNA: TGTGCCAGCAGCTTAAGGGAAAGGTCCGGGGAGCTGTTTTTT. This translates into CASSLRERSGELFF.

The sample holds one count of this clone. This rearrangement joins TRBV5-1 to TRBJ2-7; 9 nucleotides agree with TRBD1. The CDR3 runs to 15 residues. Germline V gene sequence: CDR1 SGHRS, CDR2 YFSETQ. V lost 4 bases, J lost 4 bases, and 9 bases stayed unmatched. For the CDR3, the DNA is TGCGCCAGCAGCCAAGGGGGGACAGGGACATACGAGCAGTACTTC. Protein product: CASSQGGTGTYEQYF. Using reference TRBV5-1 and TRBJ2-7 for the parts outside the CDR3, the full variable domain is KAGVTQTPRYLIKTRGQQVTLSCSPISGHRSVSWYQQTPGQGLQFLFEYFSETQRNKGNFPGRFSGRQFSNSRSEMNVSTLELGDSALYLCASSQGGTGTYEQYFGPGTRLTVT.

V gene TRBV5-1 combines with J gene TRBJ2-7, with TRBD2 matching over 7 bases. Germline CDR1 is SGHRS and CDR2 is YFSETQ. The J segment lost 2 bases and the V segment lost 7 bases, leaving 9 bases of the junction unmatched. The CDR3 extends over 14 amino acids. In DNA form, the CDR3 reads TGCGCCAGCTCCCCTCCGGGGGGAGCCTACGAGCAGTACTTC. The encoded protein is CASSPPGGAYEQYF.

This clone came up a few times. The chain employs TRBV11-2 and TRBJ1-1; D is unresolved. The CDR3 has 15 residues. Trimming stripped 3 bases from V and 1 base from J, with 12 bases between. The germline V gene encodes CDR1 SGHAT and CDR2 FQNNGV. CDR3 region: CASSFSSPTNTEAFF. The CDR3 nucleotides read TGTGCCAGCAGCTTCAGCAGTCCGACGAACACTGAAGCTTTCTTT.

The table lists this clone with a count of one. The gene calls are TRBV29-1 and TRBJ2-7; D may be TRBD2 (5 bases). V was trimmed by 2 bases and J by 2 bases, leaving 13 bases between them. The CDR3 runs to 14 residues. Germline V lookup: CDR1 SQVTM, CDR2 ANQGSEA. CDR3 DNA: TGCAGCGTTGAATCAAGGACGGGGACCTACGAGCAGTACTTC. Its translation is CSVESRTGTYEQYF.

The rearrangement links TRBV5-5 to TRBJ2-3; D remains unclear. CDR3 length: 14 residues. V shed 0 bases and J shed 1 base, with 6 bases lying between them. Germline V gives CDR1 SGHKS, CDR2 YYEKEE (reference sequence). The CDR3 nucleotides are TGTGCCAGCAGCTTGGCAACAGGCACAGATACGCAGTATTTT. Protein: CASSLATGTDTQYF.